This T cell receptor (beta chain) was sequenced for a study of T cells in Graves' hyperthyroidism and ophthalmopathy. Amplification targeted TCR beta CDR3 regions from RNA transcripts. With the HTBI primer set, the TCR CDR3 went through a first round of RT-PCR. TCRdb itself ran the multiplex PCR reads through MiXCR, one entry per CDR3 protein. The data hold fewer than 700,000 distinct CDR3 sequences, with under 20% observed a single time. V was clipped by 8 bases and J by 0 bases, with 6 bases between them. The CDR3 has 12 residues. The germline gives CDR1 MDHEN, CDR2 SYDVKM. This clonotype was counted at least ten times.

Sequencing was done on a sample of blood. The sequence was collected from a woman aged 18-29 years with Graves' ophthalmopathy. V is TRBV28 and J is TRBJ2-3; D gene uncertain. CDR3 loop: CASAPSTDTQYF. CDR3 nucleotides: TGTGCCAGCGCGCCGAGCACAGATACGCAGTATTTT.